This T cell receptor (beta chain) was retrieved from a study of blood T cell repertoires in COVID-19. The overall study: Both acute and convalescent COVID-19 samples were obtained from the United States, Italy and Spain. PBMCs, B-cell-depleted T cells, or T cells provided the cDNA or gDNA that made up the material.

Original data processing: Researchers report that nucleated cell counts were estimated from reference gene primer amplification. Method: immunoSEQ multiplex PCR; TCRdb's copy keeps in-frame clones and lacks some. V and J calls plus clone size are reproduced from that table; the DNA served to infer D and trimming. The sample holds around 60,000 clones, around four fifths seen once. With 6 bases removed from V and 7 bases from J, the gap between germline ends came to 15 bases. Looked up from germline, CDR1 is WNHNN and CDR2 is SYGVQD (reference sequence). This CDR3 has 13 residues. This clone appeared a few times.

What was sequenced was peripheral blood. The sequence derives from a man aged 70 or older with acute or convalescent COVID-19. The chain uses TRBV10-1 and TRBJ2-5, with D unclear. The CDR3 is CASSSVRTGTQYF. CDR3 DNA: TGCGCCAGCAGCTCTGTACGAACGGGGACCCAGTACTTC.